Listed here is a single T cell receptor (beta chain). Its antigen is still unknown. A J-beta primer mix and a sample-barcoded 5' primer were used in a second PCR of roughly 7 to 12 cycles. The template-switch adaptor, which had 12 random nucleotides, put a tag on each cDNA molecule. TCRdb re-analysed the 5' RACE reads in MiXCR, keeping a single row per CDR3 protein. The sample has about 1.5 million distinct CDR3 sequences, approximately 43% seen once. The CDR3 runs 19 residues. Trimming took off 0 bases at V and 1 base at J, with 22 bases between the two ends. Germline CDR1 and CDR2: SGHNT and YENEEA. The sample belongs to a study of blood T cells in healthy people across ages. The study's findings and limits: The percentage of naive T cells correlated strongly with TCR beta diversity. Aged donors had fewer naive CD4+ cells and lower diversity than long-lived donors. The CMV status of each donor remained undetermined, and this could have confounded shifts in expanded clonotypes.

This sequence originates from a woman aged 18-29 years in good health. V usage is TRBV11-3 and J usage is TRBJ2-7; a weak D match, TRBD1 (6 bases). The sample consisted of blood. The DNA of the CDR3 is TGTGCCAGCAGCTTAGATTTTGGACAGACAACAGGGCCGTCCTACGAGCAGTACTTC. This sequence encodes CASSLDFGQTTGPSYEQYF.